These 18 T cell receptor beta chains share one sample of origin, sequenced in a study of PD-L1 blockade in urothelial cancer. Sequencing used immunoSEQ multiplex PCR; TCRdb keeps in-frame clones, though not all of them. The table includes about 80,000 clones, about 82% detected once. Time point of the sample: pretreatment peripheral blood. This sample comprised PBMCs, obtained around atezolizumab (anti-PD-L1) treatment. These receptors were collected from a man aged 35-49 years with urothelial cancer.

There are a few counts of this clone. V and J are TRBV2 and TRBJ2-7; D gene ambiguous. The CDR3 extends over 14 amino acids. Germline CDR1 and CDR2: SNHLY and FYNNEI. V lost 4 bases to trimming and J lost 1 base, with 11 bases between them. The chain's CDR3 is CASSGPPLSYEQYF. The CDR3 nucleotides read TGTGCCAGCAGTGGGCCTCCGTTGTCCTACGAGCAGTACTTC.

A few counts support this clone. The rearrangement links TRBV28 to TRBJ1-4; 10 nucleotides line up with TRBD1. V lost 4 bases to trimming and J lost 2 bases; unmatched junction nucleotides: 7. Germline lookup yields CDR1 MDHEN and CDR2 SYDVKM. This CDR3 spans 17 amino acids. The CDR3 nucleotides read TGTGCCAGCAGTTCCTTTGGGACAGGGGCCACTAATGAAAAACTGTTTTTT. This codes for CASSSFGTGATNEKLFF.

The chain has TRBV5-1 and TRBJ2-1, with D tentatively TRBD1 (5 bases). Germline V gene data show CDR1 as SGHRS and CDR2 as YFSETQ. The CDR3 spans 13 residues. The V end was cut by 2 bases, the J end by 8 bases, with 11 bases between. The CDR3 loop is CASSLGRVDEQFF. The CDR3 DNA follows: TGCGCCAGCAGCTTAGGCAGGGTGGATGAGCAGTTCTTC.

The genes are TRBV28 and TRBJ2-7, with TRBD1 as a possible D gene (6 bases). This CDR3 contains 11 residues. Trimming pared 2 bases from V and 7 bases from J, leaving 6 bases between. Per the germline V gene, CDR1 is MDHEN and CDR2 is SYDVKM. CDR3 coding DNA: TGTGCCAGCAGTTTAGGACAGGAGCAGTACTTC. Amino acid sequence: CASSLGQEQYF.

The chain combines TRBV7-2 with TRBJ2-7; 9 bases are shared with TRBD2. The CDR3 spans 15 residues. Trimming cost V 1 base and J 2 bases; bases outside gene matches: 3. Per the germline V gene, CDR1 is SGHTA and CDR2 is FQGNSA. The CDR3 DNA is TGTGCCAGCAGCTTAGTCCTAGCGGGACCCTACGAGCAGTACTTC. Its translation: CASSLVLAGPYEQYF. The full variable domain, in which reference TRBV7-2 and TRBJ2-7 provide the parts outside the CDR3, is GAGVSQSPSNKVTEKGKDVELRCDPISGHTALYWYRQSLGQGLEFLIYFQGNSAPDKSGLPSDRFSAERTGGSVSTLTIQRTQQEDSAVYLCASSLVLAGPYEQYFGPGTRLTVT.

V and J are TRBV19 and TRBJ2-2; D is possibly TRBD1 (5 bases). The CDR3 has 13 residues. The germline gives CDR1 LNHDA, CDR2 SQIVND (reference sequence). V was trimmed by 6 bases and J by 2 bases, leaving 7 bases between them. The CDR3 sequence is CASRTVNTGELFF. CDR3 in DNA: TGTGCCAGTAGGACAGTCAACACCGGGGAGCTGTTTTTT.

This sequence joins TRBV28 and TRBJ1-2, with TRBD1 matching over 7 bases. Germline assignment: CDR1 MDHEN and CDR2 SYDVKM. This CDR3 region has 13 residues. The V segment lost 6 bases and the J segment 4 bases; nucleotides outside the gene matches: 5. CDR3 in DNA: TGTGCCAGCAGCCGGGACAGAATCTATGGCTACACCTTC. Its protein is CASSRDRIYGYTF.

A few counts support this clone. The rearrangement joins TRBV27 to TRBJ2-7; 11 positions match TRBD1. The CDR3 runs 15 residues. Germline values: CDR1 MNHEY, CDR2 SMNVEV (reference sequence). V shed 6 bases, J shed 6 bases, and the junction held 10 bases outside the gene matches. In nucleotides, the CDR3 is TGTGCCAGCAGCCCCCAGGACAGGGGGCCCACCGAGCAGTACTTC. Residues: CASSPQDRGPTEQYF.

This clone was observed a handful of times. J is TRBJ1-5 and V is TRBV7-6, with TRBD1 matching over 7 bases. V lost 4 bases, J lost 7 bases, and 4 bases stayed unmatched. CDR1 is SGHVS, CDR2 FNYEAQ, per germline. This CDR3 has 13 residues. CDR3: CASSSDRAQPQHF. CDR3 nucleotide sequence: TGTGCCAGCAGCTCTGACAGGGCACAGCCCCAGCATTTT.

The chain joins TRBV29-1 to TRBJ1-1; TRBD1 aligns across 7 bases. The CDR3 loop spans 15 amino acids. CDR1 is SQVTM, CDR2 ANQGSEA, per germline. V lost 4 bases and J lost 1; bases outside the gene matches: 9. This CDR3 reads CSVGPAGGWNTEAFF. The CDR3 bases are TGCAGCGTTGGCCCCGCAGGGGGTTGGAACACTGAAGCTTTCTTT.

The V and J genes are TRBV19 and TRBJ2-5, with TRBD2 as a possible D gene (5 bases). Germline CDR1 and CDR2: LNHDA and SQIVND (reference sequence). The CDR3 loop spans 14 amino acids. Trimming left V 4 bases short and J 1 base short, with 10 bases between. The CDR3 loop reads CASSRELIQETQYF. The DNA for the CDR3 is TGTGCCAGTAGTAGGGAGTTGATCCAAGAGACCCAGTACTTC. Full variable domain (remainder filled in from reference TRBV19 and TRBJ2-5): DGGITQSPKYLFRKEGQNVTLSCEQNLNHDAMYWYRQDPGQGLRLIYYSQIVNDFQKGDIAEGYSVSREKKESFPLTVTSAQKNPTAFYLCASSRELIQETQYFGPGTRLLVL.

This sequence joins TRBV21-1 and TRBJ1-1; the DNA was not used to check the table's D call, TRBD1. TRBV21-1 is assigned pseudogene status. The CDR3 runs to 15 residues. The chain's CDR3 is CASSSRQGVHTEAFF. CDR3 nucleotide sequence: TGTGCCAGCAGCAGTCGACAAGGGGTTCACACTGAAGCTTTCTTT.

CDR3: CASSADITGTSGISSEQFF. CDR3 nucleotides: TGTGCCAGCAGCGCCGACATAACCGGGACTAGTGGGATCTCTTCGGAGCAGTTCTTC. J is TRBJ2-1 and V is TRBV9, with 8 bases matching TRBD2. With 3 bases clipped from V and 10 bases from J, the junction kept 24 bases outside the gene matches. CDR3 length equals 19 residues. CDR1 is SGDLS, CDR2 YYNGEE, per germline.

This clone appeared a few times. The chain links TRBV30 to TRBJ1-5, with D possibly TRBD1 on 5 matching bases. The length of the CDR3 is 14 residues. Deletions cut 2 bases from V and 3 bases from J, with 11 bases between. The V gene's germline CDR1 is GTSNPN and CDR2 SVGIG (reference sequence). Here the CDR3 DNA reads TGTGCCTGGAGTCTGTTGGGGCCCAATCAGCCCCAGCATTTT. This codes for CAWSLLGPNQPQHF.

The chain employs TRBV6-1 and TRBJ2-7; D may be TRBD2 (6 bases). From germline, CDR1 is MNHNS and CDR2 SASEGT. The CDR3 totals 12 residues. Trimming cost V 4 bases and J 4 bases, with 8 bases left between them. The CDR3 loop is CASSVGGYEQYF. In nucleotides, the CDR3 is TGTGCCAGCAGTGTCGGGGGATACGAGCAGTACTTC.

This clone has a single count. The chain carries TRBV19 and TRBJ1-5, with D tentatively TRBD1 (5 bases). V was clipped by 7 bases and J by 6 bases, with 16 bases between them. This CDR3 comprises 14 residues. The germline gives CDR1 LNHDA, CDR2 SQIVND (reference sequence). The CDR3 DNA sequence: TGTGCCAGTAATAAAATGGGGCTGAGTCAGCCCCAGCATTTT. Protein product: CASNKMGLSQPQHF.

The chain carries TRBV15 and TRBJ2-3, with D possibly TRBD2 on 6 matching bases. The germline V and J ends were trimmed by 1 base and 6 bases, with 23 bases remaining between them. CDR1 LNHNV and CDR2 YYDKDF come from the germline V gene (reference sequence). CDR3 length: 18 amino acids. For the CDR3, the DNA is TGTGCCACCAGCAGAGCAACCCTGTGGGAGCGCCGGGGGGATACGCAGTATTTT. This codes for CATSRATLWERRGDTQYF.

The chain's CDR3 is CASSSIEGTGGFSQPQHF. The DNA for the CDR3 is TGTGCCAGTAGTTCGATAGAGGGGACAGGGGGCTTCAGTCAGCCCCAGCATTTT. V gene TRBV19 combines with J gene TRBJ1-5; 12 bases line up with TRBD1. The CDR3 sequence is 18 residues long. Germline CDR1 reads LNHDA; CDR2 reads SQIVND (reference sequence). V dropped 5 bases and J dropped 6; count of bases not matched to a gene: 14.